The 16 T cell receptor beta chains below come from one sample, sequenced in a study of graft-versus-host responses after intestinal transplantation. The table came from immunoSEQ multiplex PCR; TCRdb's copy has only in-frame clones and leaves some out. The repertoire includes 75,000 to 100,000 clones, over 75% of them detected once, and 15% to 20% sits in the top ten. Source: PBMCs, taken about 440 days after intestinal transplant. The receptors here all came from a human patient who received an intestinal transplant, so some T cells may come from the graft donor.

The V and J genes are TRBV9 and TRBJ2-1, with 11 bases aligning to TRBD2. After removal of 0 bases from V and 0 bases from J, the junction contained 8 bases not matched to a gene. This CDR3 contains 19 residues. The germline gives CDR1 SGDLS, CDR2 YYNGEE. CDR3 in amino acids: CASSVGLAGGSDSYNEQFF. CDR3 nucleotide sequence: TGTGCCAGCAGCGTAGGGCTAGCGGGGGGCTCTGACTCCTACAATGAGCAGTTCTTC. Full variable domain (missing parts from reference TRBV9 and TRBJ2-1): DSGVTQTPKHLITATGQRVTLRCSPRSGDLSVYWYQQSLDQGLQFLIQYYNGEERAKGNILERFSAQQFPDLHSELNLSSLELGDSALYFCASSVGLAGGSDSYNEQFFGPGTRLTVL.

V gene TRBV29-1 combines with J gene TRBJ1-2, with 9 bases fitting TRBD1. The CDR3 length is 15 residues. CDR1 and CDR2 from the germline V gene are SQVTM and ANQGSEA. J was trimmed by 8 bases and V by 7 bases; bases with no gene match: 17. CDR3 DNA sequence: TGCAGCGCGAGGGGGCAGGACAGGGGAATTGAAGGCTACACCTTC. Translated, it gives CSARGQDRGIEGYTF.

The V call is TRBV5-1, the J call TRBJ2-3, with a weak D call TRBD2 (5 bases). The length of the CDR3 is 12 residues. The V and J ends lost 0 bases and 6 bases respectively, with 5 bases between them. Germline values: CDR1 SGHRS, CDR2 YFSETQ. CDR3 sequence: CASSLERDTQYF. In DNA, the CDR3 is TGCGCCAGCAGCTTGGAGCGGGATACGCAGTATTTT.

The chain recombines TRBV5-1 with TRBJ1-2; tentatively, D is TRBD1 (6 bases). Trimming cost V 1 base and J 2 bases, with 15 bases left between them. CDR3 size: 16 residues. Germline V gives CDR1 SGHRS, CDR2 YFSETQ. CDR3 bases: TGCGCCAGCAGCTTGTATTCTTGGGGGCCCAACTATGGCTACACCTTC. This gives the protein CASSLYSWGPNYGYTF.

The chain uses TRBV5-6 and TRBJ1-6; the D gene is possibly TRBD1 (5 bases). Germline V gene lookup returns CDR1 SGHDT and CDR2 YYEEEE. This CDR3 comprises 15 residues. V was shortened by 2 bases and J by 7 bases, with 13 bases between the two germline ends. The CDR3 DNA follows: TGTGCCAGCAGCTTCCGGGACGGCCTAAATTCACCCCTCCACTTT. Protein product: CASSFRDGLNSPLHF.

The CDR3 DNA reads TGCGCCAGCAGCCCACTAGCGGGGGGGCCGTTAAATGAGCAGTTCTTC. Translation gives CASSPLAGGPLNEQFF. The J gene is TRBJ2-1, the V gene TRBV5-1; 13 bases map to TRBD2. The CDR3 extends over 16 amino acids. Germline-derived CDR1 and CDR2 are SGHRS and YFSETQ. V lost 4 bases to trimming and J lost 7 bases; unmatched junction nucleotides: 8.

V is TRBV29-1 and J is TRBJ1-1; D is unresolved. There are 10 residues in the CDR3. Germline V CDR1 and CDR2: SQVTM, ANQGSEA. V was clipped by 4 bases and J by 2 bases, with 2 bases between them. CDR3 DNA: TGCAGCGTTGTCAACACTGAAGCTTTCTTT. As protein: CSVVNTEAFF.

The rearrangement joins TRBV25-1 to TRBJ1-1, with D perhaps TRBD1 (6 bases). There are 14 residues in the CDR3. CDR1 and CDR2 from the germline V gene are MGHDK and SYGVNS. V dropped 8 bases and J dropped 1 base, with 14 bases sitting between them. CDR3 amino acids: CASLPRGKNTEAFF. The CDR3 DNA sequence: TGTGCCAGCCTACCTAGGGGGAAGAACACTGAAGCTTTCTTT.

V and J are TRBV7-2 and TRBJ2-5; D might be TRBD2 (5 bases). The germline V and J ends were trimmed by 5 bases and 1 base, with 11 bases remaining between them. This CDR3 comprises 14 residues. The germline gives CDR1 SGHTA, CDR2 FQGNSA. The CDR3 here is CASSADYGQETQYF. CDR3 coding DNA: TGTGCCAGCAGCGCCGACTATGGCCAAGAGACCCAGTACTTC.

The chain employs TRBV6-5 and TRBJ1-2; D remains unclear. The V end lost 5 bases, the J end lost 7 bases, and 14 bases lay between the germline ends. This CDR3 spans 13 amino acids. The germline V gene has CDR1 MNHEY and CDR2 SVGAGI. The CDR3 region is CASSLKGRGGYTF. The CDR3 nucleotides are TGTGCCAGCAGTCTCAAAGGGCGCGGTGGCTACACCTTC.

A note on this clone: One junction end does not reproduce the germline sequence, and a read error may be involved. The chain couples TRBV5-1 to TRBJ1-1; TRBD1 matches 7 bases. This CDR3 has 16 residues. Germline V gives CDR1 SGHRS, CDR2 YFSETQ. The CDR3: CASSLARQGVNAEAFF. DNA for the CDR3: TGCGCCAGCAGCTTGGCCCGACAGGGAGTGAACGCTGAAGCTTTCTTT.

The chain links TRBV11-2 to TRBJ1-2; tentatively, D is TRBD1 (5 bases). Germline V gene lookup returns CDR1 SGHAT and CDR2 FQNNGV. CDR3 length: 14 amino acids. V was clipped by 1 base and J by 6 bases, with 12 bases between them. Written as DNA, the CDR3 is TGTGCCAGCAGCTTAGCGGGGCTGGGTAATGGCTACACCTTC. Translation gives CASSLAGLGNGYTF.

The chain couples TRBV29-1 to TRBJ2-5, with D possibly being TRBD1 or TRBD2 (6 bases each). The J call may not be correct, given that the DNA end is closer to TRBJ2-7. Germline V lookup: CDR1 SQVTM, CDR2 ANQGSEA. This CDR3 has 15 residues. This chain's CDR3 is CSVEGGAGTHYEQYF. As DNA, the CDR3 is TGCAGCGTTGAAGGGGGGGCCGGCACCCACTACGAGCAGTACTTC.

This chain links TRBV6-4 with TRBJ1-2, with 9 bases that match TRBD1. The CDR3 is 15 residues long. The trim removed 7 bases at V and 6 bases at J, leaving 12 bases unmatched. Germline assignment: CDR1 MRHNA and CDR2 SNTAGT. CDR3 in amino acids: CASTPFDRGVNGYTF. CDR3 DNA: TGTGCCAGCACCCCATTCGACAGGGGGGTCAATGGCTACACCTTC.

The CDR3 region is CASSPLDRGSETQYF. The CDR3 DNA sequence: TGTGCCAGCTCACCTCTGGACAGGGGGTCAGAGACCCAGTACTTC. The rearrangement uses TRBV18 and TRBJ2-5; TRBD1 matches at 10 bases. This CDR3 contains 15 residues. The V gene end was trimmed by 3 bases and the J gene end by 4 bases; junction bases not matched to a gene: 5. Germline CDR1 reads KGHSH; CDR2 reads LQKENI. The full variable domain, its missing parts supplied by reference TRBV18 and TRBJ2-5, is NAGVMQNPRHLVRRRGQEARLRCSPMKGHSHVYWYRQLPEEGLKFMVYLQKENIIDESGMPKERFSAEFPKEGPSILRIQQVVRGDSAAYFCASSPLDRGSETQYFGPGTRLLVL.

This clone was counted a single time. The chain is built from TRBV19 and TRBJ2-5, with D tentatively TRBD1 (6 bases). Trimming left V 3 bases short and J 2 bases short, with 13 bases between. The germline CDR1 and CDR2 sequences are LNHDA and SQIVND (reference sequence). The CDR3 is 15 amino acids. The CDR3 sequence: CASSIGDMGQETQYF. CDR3 DNA sequence: TGTGCCAGTAGTATCGGGGACATGGGGCAAGAGACCCAGTACTTC.